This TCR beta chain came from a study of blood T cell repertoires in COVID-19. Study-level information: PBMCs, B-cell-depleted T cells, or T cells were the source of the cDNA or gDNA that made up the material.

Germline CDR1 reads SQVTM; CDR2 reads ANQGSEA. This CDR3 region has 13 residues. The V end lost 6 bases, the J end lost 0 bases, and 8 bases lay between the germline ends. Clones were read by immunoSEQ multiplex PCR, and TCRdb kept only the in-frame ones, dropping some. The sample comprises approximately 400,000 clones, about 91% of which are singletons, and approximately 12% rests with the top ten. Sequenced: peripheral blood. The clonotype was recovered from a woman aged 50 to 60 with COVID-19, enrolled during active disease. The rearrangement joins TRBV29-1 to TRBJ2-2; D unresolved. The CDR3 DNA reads TGCAGCGTCCCCGACACGAACACCGGGGAGCTGTTTTTT. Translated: CSVPDTNTGELFF.